Below are 6 T cell receptor beta chains sequenced from a single sample in a study of OX40 agonist ivuxolimab in advanced cancers. Data came from immunoSEQ multiplex PCR; TCRdb stores just in-frame clones and leaves some out. The sample lists some 75,000 clones; more than 85% were seen once. Specimen: CD4+ or CD8+ T cells sorted from blood, collected in a trial of the OX40 agonist ivuxolimab. These TCRs come from an adult with an advanced solid tumor such as melanoma, head and neck, liver or kidney cancer.

The rearrangement links TRBV5-3 to TRBJ1-2; D not certain. TRBV5-3 is known as an ORF, though its function is uncertain. The CDR3 extends over 15 amino acids. Deletions cut 2 bases from V and 4 bases from J, with 15 bases between. The CDR3 loop is CARSLPPGGAYGYTF. The CDR3 DNA follows: TGTGCCAGAAGCTTACCTCCGGGCGGAGCCTATGGCTACACCTTC.

This rearrangement joins TRBV2 to TRBJ2-3; 9 bases line up with TRBD2. Germline-derived CDR1 and CDR2 are SNHLY and FYNNEI. The V segment lost 0 bases and the J segment 1 base; nucleotides outside the gene matches: 5. CDR3 length: 17 amino acids. As DNA, the CDR3 is TGTGCCAGCAGTGAAGCGCGGGGCGGGGGGGGCACAGATACGCAGTATTTT. Residues: CASSEARGGGGTDTQYF.

The sample holds one count of this clone. Here the CDR3 DNA reads TGTGCCAGCAGTTTCTCCTTAGGAGCGGGGGGGCTGATTGAGCAGTTCTTC. It specifies CASSFSLGAGGLIEQFF. The V and J genes are TRBV27 and TRBJ2-1; 10 bases match TRBD2. This CDR3 comprises 17 residues. Trimming at V came to 3 bases and at J to 9 bases, leaving 14 bases not matched to a gene. Looked up from germline, CDR1 is MNHEY and CDR2 is SMNVEV (reference sequence).

The rearrangement links TRBV6-5 to TRBJ1-2; D remains unclear. The germline V gene encodes CDR1 MNHEY and CDR2 SVGAGI. The CDR3 sequence is 13 residues long. V lost 6 bases to trimming and J lost 2 bases, with 10 bases between them. CDR3 amino acids: CASSQDMNYGYTF. DNA for the CDR3: TGTGCCAGCAGCCAGGATATGAACTATGGCTACACCTTC.

This chain connects TRBV19 to TRBJ1-5, with 8 bases that match TRBD1. The CDR3 has 15 residues. Per germline, CDR1 LNHDA and CDR2 SQIVND (reference sequence). V trimming: 3 bases; J trimming: 7 bases; junction bases outside the gene matches: 8. The CDR3 region has the DNA TGTGCCAGTAGTATCGGGCCAGGGGGCCACCAGCCCCAGCATTTT. It translates to CASSIGPGGHQPQHF.

V usage is TRBV29-1 and J usage is TRBJ1-4; 9 nucleotides agree with TRBD1. The germline V gene has CDR1 SQVTM and CDR2 ANQGSEA. CDR3 length: 11 amino acids. V trimming: 7 bases; J trimming: 10 bases; junction bases outside the gene matches: 4. The CDR3 spells CSAVGQGKLFF. The DNA for the CDR3 is TGCAGCGCGGTGGGACAGGGAAAACTGTTTTTT.